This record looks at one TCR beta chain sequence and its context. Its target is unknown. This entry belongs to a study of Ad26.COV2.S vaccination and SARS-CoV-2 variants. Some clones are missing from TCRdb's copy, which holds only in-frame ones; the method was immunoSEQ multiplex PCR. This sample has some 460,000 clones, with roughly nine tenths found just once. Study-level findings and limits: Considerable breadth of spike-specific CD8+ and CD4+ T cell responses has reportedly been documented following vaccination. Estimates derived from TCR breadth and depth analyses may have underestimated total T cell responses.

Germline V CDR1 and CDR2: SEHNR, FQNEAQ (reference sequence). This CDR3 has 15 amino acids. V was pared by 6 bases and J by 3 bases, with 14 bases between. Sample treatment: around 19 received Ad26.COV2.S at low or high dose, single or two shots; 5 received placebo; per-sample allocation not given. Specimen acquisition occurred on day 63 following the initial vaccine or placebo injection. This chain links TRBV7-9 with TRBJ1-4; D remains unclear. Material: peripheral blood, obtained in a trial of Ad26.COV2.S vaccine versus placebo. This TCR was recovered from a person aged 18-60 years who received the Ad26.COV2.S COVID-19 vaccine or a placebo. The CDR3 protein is CASSITGLANEKLFF. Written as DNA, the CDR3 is TGTGCCAGCAGTATTACGGGGTTGGCTAATGAAAAACTGTTTTTT.